The 10 T cell receptor beta chains below were found in one sample sequenced in a study of blood T cell repertoires in COVID-19. TCRdb's table, derived via immunoSEQ multiplex PCR, lists solely in-frame clones and lacks some. The sample includes 90,000 or so clones, roughly 89% seen only once; the top ten take 5% to 6.5%. The source material was peripheral blood. The receptors here all came from a woman older than 75 with active COVID-19.

V usage is TRBV5-1 and J usage is TRBJ2-7; 8 positions match TRBD2. J was trimmed by 2 bases and V by 0 bases; bases with no gene match: 4. The CDR3 has 15 residues. Per germline, CDR1 SGHRS and CDR2 YFSETQ. The CDR3 is CASSLDSGATYEQYF. The CDR3 region has the DNA TGCGCCAGCAGCTTGGATAGCGGGGCGACCTACGAGCAGTACTTC. Supplemented by reference TRBV5-1 and TRBJ2-7, the full variable domain reads KAGVTQTPRYLIKTRGQQVTLSCSPISGHRSVSWYQQTPGQGLQFLFEYFSETQRNKGNFPGRFSGRQFSNSRSEMNVSTLELGDSALYLCASSLDSGATYEQYFGPGTRLTVT.

The CDR3 coding sequence is TGTGCCAGCAGCTTCGGGGTCAGCTCCTACAATGAGCAGTTCTTC. Translation: CASSFGVSSYNEQFF. The chain uses TRBV3-1 (or the pseudogene TRBV3-2) and TRBJ2-1; TRBD2 is a possible D gene (5 bases). The CDR3 extends over 15 amino acids. In germline, CDR1 is LGHDT, CDR2 YNNKEL (reference sequence). V was shortened by 5 bases and J by 0 bases, with 11 bases between the two germline ends.

The rearrangement uses TRBV10-3 and TRBJ2-2; D possibly corresponds to TRBD1 (5 bases). This CDR3 has 15 amino acids. The germline gives CDR1 ENHRY, CDR2 SYGVKD. Trimming took off 1 base at V and 2 bases at J, with 8 bases between the two ends. The CDR3 nucleotides are TGTGCCATCAGTGAGTTTGGACAAAACACCGGGGAGCTGTTTTTT. As protein: CAISEFGQNTGELFF.

V and J are TRBV28 and TRBJ2-7, with D tentatively TRBD2 (6 bases). In germline, CDR1 is MDHEN, CDR2 SYDVKM. The CDR3 extends over 12 amino acids. V lost 8 bases and J 4 bases, leaving 12 bases between the germline ends. CDR3 sequence reads: CASEGLSYEQYF. For the CDR3, the DNA is TGTGCCAGCGAAGGACTATCTTACGAGCAGTACTTC.

V usage is TRBV18 and J usage is TRBJ2-7; 12 bases agree with TRBD1. CDR1 KGHSH and CDR2 LQKENI come from the germline V gene. CDR3 length: 16 amino acids. Losses at the gene ends were 5 bases for V and 5 bases for J; bases not matched to a gene: 10. CDR3 in DNA: TGTGCCAGCTCATCGATCACCGGGACAGGGGGCAACGAGCAGTACTTC. Translation gives CASSSITGTGGNEQYF.

The chain combines TRBV20-1 with TRBJ2-7; D is ambiguous. The CDR3 consists of 11 residues. V was pared by 6 bases and J by 3 bases, with 9 bases between. Germline V gene sequence: CDR1 DFQATT, CDR2 SNEGSKA (reference sequence). The CDR3 here is CSAQRNYEQYF. The CDR3 nucleotides read TGCAGTGCCCAGCGTAACTACGAGCAGTACTTC.

J is TRBJ1-1 and V is TRBV18; a weak D match, TRBD1 (6 bases). Trimming shortened V by 3 bases and J by 1 base, and 12 bases separated the two germline ends. Germline V gene sequence: CDR1 KGHSH, CDR2 LQKENI. The CDR3 length is 15 residues. The CDR3 here is CASSPGGTRNTEAFF. DNA of the CDR3: TGTGCCAGCTCACCCGGGGGGACACGGAACACTGAAGCTTTCTTT.

The V call is TRBV6-5, the J call TRBJ2-4; the D gene is possibly TRBD1 (6 bases). CDR1 is MNHEY and CDR2 is SVGAGI in the germline V gene. This CDR3 is built from 15 residues. V was clipped by 5 bases and J by 1 base, with 12 bases between them. The CDR3 loop reads CASSPQGGAKNIQYF. The CDR3 nucleotides read TGTGCCAGCAGTCCACAGGGTGGGGCCAAAAACATTCAGTACTTC.

This clone is a singleton in its sample. This chain joins TRBV5-1 and TRBJ2-5, with D tentatively TRBD1 (6 bases). The germline V gene has CDR1 SGHRS and CDR2 YFSETQ. The CDR3 extends over 16 amino acids. Trimming removed 0 bases from V and 5 bases from J, with 17 bases in between. The CDR3 is CASSLVVGQLGETQYF. The CDR3 region has the DNA TGCGCCAGCAGCTTGGTGGTAGGACAGTTAGGGGAGACCCAGTACTTC.

The chain combines TRBV5-4 with TRBJ2-7, with 8 bases lining up with TRBD1. V lost 0 bases, J lost 7 bases, and 12 bases stayed unmatched. CDR1 SGHNT and CDR2 YYREEE come from the germline V gene (reference sequence). This CDR3 is built from 16 residues. For the CDR3, the DNA is TGTGCCAGCAGCTTGGGGACAGGGAGAGAGAGGGGGGAGCAGTACTTC. This gives the protein CASSLGTGRERGEQYF.